This entry is about one TCR beta chain. Germline V lookup: CDR1 SGDLS, CDR2 YYNGEE. The CDR3 length is 14 residues. V gave up 5 bases and J gave up 11 bases, with 22 bases separating them. This sample is part of a study of T cells in localized non-small cell lung cancer. The method was immunoSEQ multiplex PCR; TCRdb's version includes in-frame clones alone and lacks a portion of them. In the table there are 60,000 to 75,000 clones, about four fifths of which are singletons. The receptor was derived from an older female donor with stage I lung adenocarcinoma. Sequenced here: peripheral blood, sampled before any cancer treatment. V and J are TRBV9 and TRBJ1-2, with D possibly being TRBD1 (6 bases). CDR3 loop: CASRSQATGGFYTF. DNA of the CDR3: TGTGCCAGCAGATCCCAAGCGACAGGTGGCTTTTACACCTTC. The variable domain in full, with the rest retrieved from reference TRBV9 and TRBJ1-2, is DSGVTQTPKHLITATGQRVTLRCSPRSGDLSVYWYQQSLDQGLQFLIQYYNGEERAKGNILERFSAQQFPDLHSELNLSSLELGDSALYFCASRSQATGGFYTFGSGTRLTVV.